The 10 T cell receptor beta chains reported below all come from one sample, sequenced in a study of neurological immune-mediated disorders. Each CDR3 protein is one row after TCRdb ran MiXCR on the 5' RACE reads. The sample records some 32,000 distinct CDR3 sequences, about 15% being singletons. The sequenced sample consisted of PBMCs. These TCRs come from a man aged 70-80 years in good health.

The sample holds many counts of this clonotype. V and J are TRBV20-1 and TRBJ2-1; TRBD2 matches 9 bases. V shed 3 bases, J shed 5 bases, and the junction held 8 bases outside the gene matches. The CDR3 is made up of 15 amino acids. Germline V CDR1 and CDR2: DFQATT, SNEGSKA (reference sequence). CDR3 in amino acids: CSASPPSGKDNEQFF. The CDR3 region has the DNA TGCAGTGCTAGTCCCCCTAGCGGGAAGGACAATGAGCAGTTCTTC.

This clonotype was detected many times. The genes are TRBV10-2 and TRBJ1-5; no reliable D call. Trimming removed 5 bases from V and 0 bases from J, with 20 bases in between. The length of the CDR3 is 18 residues. Germline V lookup: CDR1 WSHSY, CDR2 SAAADI. The chain's CDR3 is CASSQSRRLGNSNQPQHF. The CDR3 nucleotides read TGCGCCAGCAGTCAGAGTCGACGCCTGGGGAATAGCAATCAGCCCCAGCATTTT.

This clonotype was counted many times. The V and J genes are TRBV5-1 and TRBJ2-1; perhaps TRBD1 as D (5 bases). Trimming shortened V by 0 bases and J by 10 bases, and 14 bases separated the two germline ends. The CDR3 length is 14 residues. Germline CDR1 reads SGHRS; CDR2 reads YFSETQ. The CDR3 DNA is TGCGCCAGCAGCTTGGCAGAAGGGGCACGAGAGCAGTTCTTC. This codes for CASSLAEGAREQFF.

This clonotype has at least ten counts. This chain links TRBV6-6 with TRBJ2-1; TRBD2 matches at 13 bases. This CDR3 has 18 amino acids. Germline lookup yields CDR1 MNHNY and CDR2 SVGAGI (reference sequence). The V and J ends lost 8 bases and 3 bases, in that order; junction bases with no gene match: 13. The CDR3 protein is CASEKGLAGSAFYNEQFF. In nucleotides, the CDR3 is TGTGCCAGCGAAAAGGGACTAGCGGGGTCCGCCTTCTACAATGAGCAGTTCTTC.

Details on this clonotype: At one boundary the junction diverges from the germline segment, which might be a read error. The chain is built from TRBV7-2 and TRBJ2-1, with D possibly called TRBD1 or TRBD2 (5 bases each). The CDR3 contains 13 residues. CDR1 and CDR2 (germline): SGHTA, FQGNSA. This chain's CDR3 is CASARGRANEHFF. In DNA, the CDR3 is TGTGCCAGCGCCCGGGGCAGGGCCAATGAGCATTTCTTC. The full variable domain, with the rest looked up from reference TRBV7-2 and TRBJ2-1, is GAGVSQSPSNKVTEKGKDVELRCDPISGHTALYWYRQSLGQGLEFLIYFQGNSAPDKSGLPSDRFSAERTGGSVSTLTIQRTQQEDSAVYLCASARGRANEHFFGPGTRLTVL.

The rearrangement uses TRBV29-1 and TRBJ2-7; the D is unclear. The V and J ends lost 7 bases and 2 bases respectively, with 15 bases between them. This CDR3 is built from 13 residues. CDR1 and CDR2 (germline): SQVTM, ANQGSEA. CDR3 sequence (DNA): TGCAGCGCCTCGCGCGGACGTCCCTACGAGCAGTACTTC. This encodes CSASRGRPYEQYF.

The sample holds many counts of this clonotype. The chain recombines TRBV4-3 with TRBJ1-5, with TRBD1 matching 7 bases. V shed 4 bases, J shed 7 bases, and the junction held 10 bases outside the gene matches. Looked up from germline, CDR1 is LGHNA and CDR2 is YSLEER. This CDR3 is 15 amino acids long. CDR3 bases: TGCGCCAGCAGCCGTGTAACAGGGGATTACCAGCCCCAGCATTTT. Protein sequence: CASSRVTGDYQPQHF.

This clonotype has a count of ten or more. The chain has TRBV7-2 and TRBJ2-1; D is perhaps TRBD2 (6 bases). V lost 5 bases and J lost 9, with 17 bases in between. The length of the CDR3 is 14 residues. Germline V gene data show CDR1 as SGHTA and CDR2 as FQGNSA. The CDR3 spells CASSPGFLRGEQFF. Here the CDR3 DNA reads TGTGCCAGCAGCCCAGGGTTTTTGCGGGGTGAGCAGTTCTTC.

This clonotype was observed at least ten times. V usage is TRBV5-1 and J usage is TRBJ1-1; the match to TRBD1 covers 10 bases. Looked up from germline, CDR1 is SGHRS and CDR2 is YFSETQ. Trimming at V came to 4 bases and at J to 6 bases, leaving 3 bases not matched to a gene. This CDR3 is built from 13 residues. CDR3: CASSPGTGAEAFF. DNA for the CDR3: TGCGCCAGCAGCCCTGGGACAGGGGCTGAAGCTTTCTTT.

This clonotype rates as medium-sized. This chain uses TRBV5-1 with TRBJ1-1; D remains unclear. The ends were cut back, 1 base at V and 0 bases at J, with 7 bases in the middle. Germline V CDR1 and CDR2: SGHRS, YFSETQ. CDR3 size: 14 residues. DNA for the CDR3: TGCGCCAGCAGCTTGAGCAGAATGAACACTGAAGCTTTCTTT. Protein sequence: CASSLSRMNTEAFF.